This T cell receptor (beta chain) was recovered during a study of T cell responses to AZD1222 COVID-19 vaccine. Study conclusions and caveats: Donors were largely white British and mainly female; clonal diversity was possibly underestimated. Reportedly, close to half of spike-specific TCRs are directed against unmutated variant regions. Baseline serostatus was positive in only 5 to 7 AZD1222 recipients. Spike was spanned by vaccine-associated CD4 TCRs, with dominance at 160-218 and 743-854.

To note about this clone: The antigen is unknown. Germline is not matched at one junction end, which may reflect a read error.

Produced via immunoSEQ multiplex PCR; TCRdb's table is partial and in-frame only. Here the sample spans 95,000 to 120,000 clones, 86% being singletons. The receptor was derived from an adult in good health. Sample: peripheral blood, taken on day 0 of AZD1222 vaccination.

CDR3 amino acids: CASGFGVGETQYF. The CDR3, as DNA: TGTGCCAGCGGCTTTGGAGTTGGCGAGACCCAGTACTTC. The chain couples TRBV7-2 to TRBJ2-5, with D unresolved. The V gene's germline CDR1 is SGHTA and CDR2 FQGNSA. The CDR3 totals 13 residues.